Below, 26 T cell receptor beta chains from the same sample are listed, as sequenced in a study of CD8+CD57+ T cells in acquired aplastic anemia. Profiling that covered TCR beta VDJ and CDR3 relied on genomic DNA as its template. TCRdb fed the reads into MiXCR, producing one record per CDR3 protein. The sample lists about 210,000 distinct CDR3 sequences, around 60% occurring once. Sequenced sample: sorted CD4+, CD8+, or CD8+CD57+ T cells (not recorded which) from PBMCs. The receptors were gathered from a human donor in good health.

As regards this clonotype: Since no conserved phenylalanine or tryptophan closes the CDR3, a read error is the likely cause. The DNA is omitted, as the CDR3 cannot be located on it reliably, and the CDR3 follows TCRdb's listing. The chain recombines TRBV2 with TRBJ2-5; the table calls TRBD1, which could not be checked here. Including both end residues, the CDR3 is 12 amino acids long. Looked up from germline, CDR1 is SNHLY and CDR2 is FYNNEI. CDR3: CASSREGGGYSL.

A word on this clonotype: One end of the junction does not line up with germline, which may come from a read error. This chain connects TRBV7-9 to TRBJ2-2, with a weak D call TRBD2 (5 bases). The germline V gene encodes CDR1 SEHNR and CDR2 FQNEAQ (reference sequence). CDR3 size: 16 residues. The CDR3 sequence is CASSFPGLANTGELLF. CDR3 coding DNA: TGTGCCAGCAGCTTTCCCGGATTAGCGAACACCGGGGAGCTGCTTTTT.

The table lists this clonotype with a few counts. The V and J genes are TRBV20-1 and TRBJ2-7; the D gene is possibly TRBD1 (5 bases). The CDR3 runs 12 residues. Trimming removed 3 bases at V and 9 bases at J, with 15 bases between. Germline CDR1 is DFQATT and CDR2 is SNEGSKA (reference sequence). CDR3 bases: TGCAGTGCTAGCGAGGACAACCTACGGCAGTACTTC. This gives the protein CSASEDNLRQYF.

The chain joins TRBV2 to TRBJ2-3, with D hard to call. V lost 1 base and J lost 4, with 3 bases in between. The CDR3 is made up of 12 amino acids. The germline V gene encodes CDR1 SNHLY and CDR2 FYNNEI. The CDR3 DNA reads TGTGCCAGCAGTGAAGGTCCAGATACGCAGTATTTT. Encoded protein: CASSEGPDTQYF. Full variable domain (rest looked up from reference TRBV2 and TRBJ2-3): EPEVTQTPSHQVTQMGQEVILRCVPISNHLYFYWYRQILGQKVEFLVSFYNNEISEKSEIFDDQFSVERPDGSNFTLKIRSTKLEDSAMYFCASSEGPDTQYFGPGTRLTVL.

The chain carries TRBV5-5 and TRBJ2-3; D is undetermined. This CDR3 comprises 15 residues. Germline assignment: CDR1 SGHKS and CDR2 YYEKEE (reference sequence). V shed 2 bases and J shed 2 bases, with 12 bases lying between them. The CDR3 DNA reads as TGTGCCAGCAGCTTAATGTGGGGTACCACAGATACGCAGTATTTT. This codes for CASSLMWGTTDTQYF.

The J gene is TRBJ2-4, the V gene TRBV7-2; 8 bases are shared with TRBD1. The CDR3 runs to 17 residues. Trimming at V came to 1 base and at J to 2 bases, leaving 7 bases not matched to a gene. Germline CDR1 is SGHTA and CDR2 is FQGNSA. CDR3 in amino acids: CASSLGAGQGPKNIQYF. The CDR3 DNA follows: TGTGCCAGCAGCTTAGGGGCAGGACAGGGACCCAAAAACATTCAGTACTTC.

The table lists this clonotype with many counts. This chain joins TRBV14 and TRBJ2-1; 9 bases align to TRBD1. Germline V gives CDR1 SGHDN, CDR2 FVKESK. The CDR3 contains 15 residues. Trimming cost V 2 bases and J 8 bases; bases outside gene matches: 7. This CDR3 reads CASSQTQGAGDEQFF. CDR3 DNA: TGTGCCAGCAGCCAAACACAGGGGGCTGGCGATGAGCAGTTCTTC. Full variable domain (remainder filled in from reference TRBV14 and TRBJ2-1): EAGVTQFPSHSVIEKGQTVTLRCDPISGHDNLYWYRRVMGKEIKFLLHFVKESKQDESGMPNNRFLAERTGGTYSTLKVQPAELEDSGVYFCASSQTQGAGDEQFFGPGTRLTVL.

The V and J genes are TRBV7-9 and TRBJ1-2; D remains unclear. The CDR3 length is 18 residues. CDR1 is SEHNR, CDR2 FQNEAQ, per germline (reference sequence). V lost 0 bases to trimming and J lost 2 bases, with 19 bases between them. The CDR3 protein is CASSLAPAEAGVNYGYTF. CDR3 bases: TGTGCCAGCAGCTTAGCGCCCGCCGAGGCAGGTGTAAACTATGGCTACACCTTC.

This clonotype has a count of ten or more. The V and J genes are TRBV4-2 and TRBJ1-6; 7 bases match TRBD1. This CDR3 is 14 amino acids long. CDR1 is LGHNA and CDR2 is YNFKEQ in the germline V gene. J lost 6 bases, V lost 3 bases, and 2 bases had no gene match. This CDR3 reads CASSQYRGNSPLHF. In nucleotides, the CDR3 is TGTGCCAGCAGCCAGTACAGGGGTAATTCACCCCTCCACTTT.

This clonotype was recorded at least ten times. The chain combines TRBV4-1 with TRBJ2-1; D might be TRBD2 (5 bases). This CDR3 has 15 residues. Trimming took off 1 base at V and 5 bases at J, with 12 bases between the two ends. CDR1 and CDR2 (germline): MGHRA, YSYEKL. The CDR3: CASSQGILANNEQFF. CDR3 nucleotide sequence: TGCGCCAGCAGCCAAGGCATCCTAGCTAACAATGAGCAGTTCTTC.

CDR3 sequence reads: CASSFTGTVNQPQHF. For the CDR3, the DNA is TGTGCCAGCAGCTTTACCGGGACAGTAAATCAGCCCCAGCATTTT. V is TRBV7-8 and J is TRBJ1-5; 7 bases align to TRBD1. The trim removed 3 bases at V and 4 bases at J, leaving 6 bases unmatched. There are 15 residues in the CDR3. Germline V lookup: CDR1 SGHVS, CDR2 FQNEAQ.

The V and J genes are TRBV11-1 and TRBJ2-2; D unresolved. CDR1 is SGHAT and CDR2 is FQDESV in the germline V gene (reference sequence). There are 13 residues in the CDR3. Between the trimmed V and J ends, which lost 6 bases and 4 bases, there was a span of 9 bases. The CDR3 spells CASRFFTTGELFF. In DNA, the CDR3 is TGTGCCAGCAGGTTCTTCACCACCGGGGAGCTGTTTTTT.

The CDR3 sequence: CAISEVQGDNEQFF. For the CDR3, the DNA is TGTGCCATCAGTGAAGTACAGGGAGACAATGAGCAGTTCTTC. V and J are TRBV10-3 and TRBJ2-1; D perhaps matches TRBD1 (6 bases). The germline V gene has CDR1 ENHRY and CDR2 SYGVKD. There are 14 residues in the CDR3. V was clipped by 3 bases and J by 5 bases, with 11 bases between them.

The J gene is TRBJ2-1, the V gene TRBV24-1; possibly TRBD2 for D (6 bases). Trimming shortened V by 5 bases and J by 2 bases, and 12 bases separated the two germline ends. The CDR3 is 15 residues long. Germline V gene lookup returns CDR1 KGHDR and CDR2 SFDVKD. The CDR3 nucleotides are TGTGCCACCAGTGGCAGGGACTCCCCCTACAATGAGCAGTTCTTC. Protein: CATSGRDSPYNEQFF.

This chain uses TRBV10-3 with TRBJ2-5; TRBD2 matches 9 bases. Unmatched junction bases numbered 8, after V lost 10 bases and J lost 5 bases. The CDR3 sequence is 13 residues long. In germline, CDR1 is ENHRY, CDR2 SYGVKD. The CDR3 here is CATTSSGVETQYF. In nucleotides, the CDR3 is TGTGCCACTACTTCTAGCGGGGTGGAGACCCAGTACTTC.

The chain is built from TRBV7-9 and TRBJ1-1, with D hard to call. Trimming pared 1 base from V and 5 bases from J, leaving 8 bases between. The CDR3 spans 13 residues. The V gene's germline CDR1 is SEHNR and CDR2 FQNEAQ (reference sequence). The CDR3 region has the DNA TGTGCCAGCAGCTTAGAGACGTCGACTGAAGCTTTCTTT. It yields the protein CASSLETSTEAFF.

This chain uses TRBV28 with TRBJ1-2, with D hard to call. V was clipped by 1 base and J by 13 bases, with 19 bases between them. The CDR3 is made up of 14 amino acids. From germline, CDR1 is MDHEN and CDR2 SYDVKM. The DNA for the CDR3 is TGTGCCAGCAGTTTATACGCAGTCTCCGTGGACTGCACCTTC. Encoded protein: CASSLYAVSVDCTF.

The V gene is TRBV15, the J gene TRBJ2-1; the match to TRBD2 covers 8 bases. CDR1 is LNHNV and CDR2 is YYDKDF in the germline V gene (reference sequence). V gave up 4 bases and J gave up 8 bases; unmatched junction bases: 7. The CDR3 sequence is 14 residues long. The CDR3 DNA follows: TGTGCCACCAGCACAACATCAGCGGGAGATGAGCAGTTCTTC. This gives the protein CATSTTSAGDEQFF.

The gene calls are TRBV7-2 and TRBJ2-7, with a tentative D call TRBD1 (5 bases). Germline V lookup: CDR1 SGHTA, CDR2 FQGNSA. CDR3 length equals 12 residues. Between the trimmed V and J ends, which lost 5 bases and 6 bases, there was a span of 11 bases. This chain's CDR3 is CASSPPGPEQYF. CDR3 nucleotides: TGTGCCAGCAGCCCCCCAGGGCCCGAGCAGTACTTC.

The chain joins TRBV7-3 to TRBJ2-1, with D possibly TRBD1 on 5 matching bases. Per the germline V gene, CDR1 is SGHTA and CDR2 is FQGTGA. The ends were cut back, 5 bases at V and 6 bases at J, with 14 bases in the middle. The CDR3 has 14 amino acids. The CDR3: CASSPGALGNEQFF. CDR3 coding DNA: TGTGCCAGCAGCCCTGGGGCGTTGGGCAATGAGCAGTTCTTC.

Many counts were recorded for this clonotype. The rearrangement joins TRBV14 to TRBJ2-7; D gene ambiguous. The ends were cut back, 1 base at V and 0 bases at J, with 7 bases in the middle. The CDR3 is 14 amino acids. Looked up from germline, CDR1 is SGHDN and CDR2 is FVKESK. The CDR3 region has the DNA TGTGCCAGCAGCCAAGCACGGCTCTCCTACGAGCAGTACTTC. Its protein product is CASSQARLSYEQYF.

About this clonotype itself: A much bigger clone sits one base away, suggesting this may be a read error. This chain joins TRBV4-1 and TRBJ1-1; D is unresolved. Trimming pared 0 bases from V and 5 bases from J, leaving 7 bases between. CDR1 is MGHRA and CDR2 is YSYEKL in the germline V gene. The CDR3 spans 13 residues. CDR3 coding DNA: TGCGCCAGCAGCCAAGAAGGCATAACTGAAGCTTTCTTT. Its translation: CASSQEGITEAFF.

This chain connects TRBV25-1 to TRBJ2-5; 10 positions match TRBD2. CDR3 length: 17 amino acids. Germline CDR1 reads MGHDK; CDR2 reads SYGVNS. Trimming removed 5 bases from V and 7 bases from J; junction bases left unmatched: 16. The CDR3, as DNA: TGTGCCAGCAGTTCTCAAACTAGCGGGAATCGATTCGGGACCCAGTACTTC. Translated: CASSSQTSGNRFGTQYF.

The V gene is TRBV9, the J gene TRBJ1-4; D remains ambiguous. The CDR3 has 14 residues. Trimming left V 0 bases short and J 5 bases short, with 8 bases between. Germline V gene lookup returns CDR1 SGDLS and CDR2 YYNGEE. CDR3 sequence: CASSVGASNEKLFF. The CDR3 nucleotides read TGTGCCAGCAGCGTAGGTGCCTCGAATGAAAAACTGTTTTTT.

With regard to this clonotype: The junction does not match germline at one end; this may be a read error. The chain combines TRBV24-1 with TRBJ1-5, with no clear D. CDR1 and CDR2 (germline): KGHDR, SFDVKD. The CDR3 contains 13 residues. CDR3 DNA sequence: TGTGCCAGCAGTTTCGGACGTAATCAGCCCCAGCATTTT. Encoded protein: CASSFGRNQPQHF.

This clonotype appeared once. The chain recombines TRBV9 with TRBJ2-1; D not resolved. Germline CDR1 is SGDLS and CDR2 is YYNGEE. The CDR3 has 15 amino acids. V was cut by 7 bases and J by 4 bases, with 18 bases left in between. The CDR3 spells CASSRTPALYNEQFF. CDR3 sequence (DNA): TGTGCCAGCTCCAGGACCCCCGCACTGTACAATGAGCAGTTCTTC. The full variable domain, its missing parts supplied by reference TRBV9 and TRBJ2-1, is DSGVTQTPKHLITATGQRVTLRCSPRSGDLSVYWYQQSLDQGLQFLIQYYNGEERAKGNILERFSAQQFPDLHSELNLSSLELGDSALYFCASSRTPALYNEQFFGPGTRLTVL.